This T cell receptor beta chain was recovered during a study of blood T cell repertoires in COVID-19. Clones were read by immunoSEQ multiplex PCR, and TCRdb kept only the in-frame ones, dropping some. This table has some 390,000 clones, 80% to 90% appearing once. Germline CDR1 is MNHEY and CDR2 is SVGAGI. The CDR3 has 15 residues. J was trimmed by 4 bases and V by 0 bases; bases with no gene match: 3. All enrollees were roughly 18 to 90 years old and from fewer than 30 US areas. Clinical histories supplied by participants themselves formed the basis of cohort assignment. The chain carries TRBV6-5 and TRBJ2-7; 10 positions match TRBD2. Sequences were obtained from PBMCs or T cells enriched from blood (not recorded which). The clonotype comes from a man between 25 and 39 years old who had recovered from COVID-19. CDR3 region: CASSYSLAGVYEQYF. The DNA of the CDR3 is TGTGCCAGCAGTTACTCTCTAGCGGGAGTTTACGAGCAGTACTTC.